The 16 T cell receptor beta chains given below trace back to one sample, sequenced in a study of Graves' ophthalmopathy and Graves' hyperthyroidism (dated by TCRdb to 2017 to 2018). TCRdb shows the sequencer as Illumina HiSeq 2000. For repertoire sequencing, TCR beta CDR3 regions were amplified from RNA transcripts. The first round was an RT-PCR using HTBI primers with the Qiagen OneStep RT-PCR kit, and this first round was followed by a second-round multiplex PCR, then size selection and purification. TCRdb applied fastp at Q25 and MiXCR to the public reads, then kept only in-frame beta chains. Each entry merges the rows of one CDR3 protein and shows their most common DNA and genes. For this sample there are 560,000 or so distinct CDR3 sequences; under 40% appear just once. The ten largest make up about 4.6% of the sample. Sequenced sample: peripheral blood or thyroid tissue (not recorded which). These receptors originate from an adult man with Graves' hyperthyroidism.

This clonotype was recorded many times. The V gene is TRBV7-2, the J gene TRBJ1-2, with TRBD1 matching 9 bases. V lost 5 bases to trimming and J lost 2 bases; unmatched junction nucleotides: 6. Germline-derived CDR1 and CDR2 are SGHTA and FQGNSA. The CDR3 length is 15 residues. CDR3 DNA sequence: TGTGCCAGCAGCGTTTCCGGGACAGGGAACTATGGCTACACCTTC. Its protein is CASSVSGTGNYGYTF.

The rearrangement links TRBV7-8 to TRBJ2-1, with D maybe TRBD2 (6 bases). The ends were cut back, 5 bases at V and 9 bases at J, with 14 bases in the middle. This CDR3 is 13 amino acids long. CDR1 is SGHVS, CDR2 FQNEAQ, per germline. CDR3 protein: CASSLGGPGEQFF. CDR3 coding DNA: TGTGCCAGCAGCCTGGGGGGACCCGGTGAGCAGTTCTTC.

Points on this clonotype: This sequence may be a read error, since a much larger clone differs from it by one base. The CDR3 is CASSFVGHTNYGYTF. The CDR3, as DNA: TGTGCCAGCAGTTTCGTAGGACATACTAACTATGGCTACACCTTC. The gene calls are TRBV10-3 and TRBJ1-2, with a possible D match to TRBD1 (5 bases). CDR1 and CDR2 (germline): ENHRY, SYGVKD. This CDR3 has 15 amino acids.

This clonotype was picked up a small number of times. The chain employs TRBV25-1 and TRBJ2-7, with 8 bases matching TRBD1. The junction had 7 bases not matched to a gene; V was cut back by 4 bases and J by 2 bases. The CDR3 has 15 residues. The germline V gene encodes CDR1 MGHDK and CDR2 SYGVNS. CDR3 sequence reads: CASSAPPGQAYEQYF. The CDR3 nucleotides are TGTGCCAGCAGTGCCCCCCCGGGACAGGCCTACGAGCAGTACTTC.

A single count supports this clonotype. This chain's CDR3 is CASSARGLSSPLHF. The CDR3 DNA follows: TGTGCCAGCAGTGCCAGGGGCCTAAGTTCACCCCTCCACTTT. The gene calls are TRBV2 and TRBJ1-6; perhaps TRBD1 as D (6 bases). The V and J ends lost 4 bases and 9 bases respectively, with 13 bases between them. Germline values: CDR1 SNHLY, CDR2 FYNNEI. The CDR3 consists of 14 residues.

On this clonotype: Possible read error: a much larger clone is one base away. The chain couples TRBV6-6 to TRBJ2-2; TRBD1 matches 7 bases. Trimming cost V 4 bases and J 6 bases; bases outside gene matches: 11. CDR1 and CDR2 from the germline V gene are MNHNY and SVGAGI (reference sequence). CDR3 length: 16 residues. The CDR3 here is CASSFEGGIGAGELFF. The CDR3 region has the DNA TGTGCCAGCAGTTTCGAAGGGGGCATTGGTGCCGGGGAGCTGTTTTTT.

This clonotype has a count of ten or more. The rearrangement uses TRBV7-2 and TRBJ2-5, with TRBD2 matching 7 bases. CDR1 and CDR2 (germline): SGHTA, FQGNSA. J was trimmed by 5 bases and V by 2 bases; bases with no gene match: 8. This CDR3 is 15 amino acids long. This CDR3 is CASSLKAGEVETQYF. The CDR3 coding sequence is TGTGCCAGCAGCTTAAAGGCGGGGGAAGTGGAGACCCAGTACTTC.

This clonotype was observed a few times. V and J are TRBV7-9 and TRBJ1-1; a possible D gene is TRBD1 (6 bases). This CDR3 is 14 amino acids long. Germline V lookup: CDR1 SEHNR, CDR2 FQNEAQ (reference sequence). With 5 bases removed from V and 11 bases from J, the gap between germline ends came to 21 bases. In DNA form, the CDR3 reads TGTGCCAGCAGCCAAGTACAGGGAGGGAAGGAGGCTTTCTTT. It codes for CASSQVQGGKEAFF.

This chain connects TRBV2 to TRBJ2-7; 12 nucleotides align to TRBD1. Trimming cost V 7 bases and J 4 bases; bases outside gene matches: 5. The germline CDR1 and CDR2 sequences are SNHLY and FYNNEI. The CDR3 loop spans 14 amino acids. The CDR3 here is CASMGTGGEYEQYF. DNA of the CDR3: TGTGCCAGCATGGGGACAGGGGGCGAGTACGAGCAGTACTTC.

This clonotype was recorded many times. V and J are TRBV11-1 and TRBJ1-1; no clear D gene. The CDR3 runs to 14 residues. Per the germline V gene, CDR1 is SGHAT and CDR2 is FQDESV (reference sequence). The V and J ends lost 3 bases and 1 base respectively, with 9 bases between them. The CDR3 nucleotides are TGTGCCAGCAGCTTTGGCAGCCAGAACACTGAAGCTTTCTTT. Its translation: CASSFGSQNTEAFF.

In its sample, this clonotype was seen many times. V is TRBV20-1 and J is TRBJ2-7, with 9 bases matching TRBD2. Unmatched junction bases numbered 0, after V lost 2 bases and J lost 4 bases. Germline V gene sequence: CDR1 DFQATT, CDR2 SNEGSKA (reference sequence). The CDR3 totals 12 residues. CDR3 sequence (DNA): TGCAGTGCTAGACTAGCGGGGTACGAGCAGTACTTC. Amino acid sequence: CSARLAGYEQYF.

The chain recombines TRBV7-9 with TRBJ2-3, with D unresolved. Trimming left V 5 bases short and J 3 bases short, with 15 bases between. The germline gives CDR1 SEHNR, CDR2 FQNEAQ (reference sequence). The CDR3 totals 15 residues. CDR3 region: CASSQVGGSTDTQYF. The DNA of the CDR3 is TGTGCCAGCAGCCAAGTAGGTGGTAGTACAGATACGCAGTATTTT. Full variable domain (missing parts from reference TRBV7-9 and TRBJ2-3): DTGVSQNPRHKITKRGQNVTFRCDPISEHNRLYWYRQTLGQGPEFLTYFQNEAQLEKSRLLSDRFSAERPKGSFSTLEIQRTEQGDSAMYLCASSQVGGSTDTQYFGPGTRLTVL.

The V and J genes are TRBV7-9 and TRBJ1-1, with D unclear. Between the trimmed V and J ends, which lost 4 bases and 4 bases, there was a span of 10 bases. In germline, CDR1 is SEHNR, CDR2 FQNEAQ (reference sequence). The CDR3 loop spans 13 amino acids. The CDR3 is CASSSWAVTEAFF. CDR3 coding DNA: TGTGCCAGCAGCTCGTGGGCTGTCACTGAAGCTTTCTTT.

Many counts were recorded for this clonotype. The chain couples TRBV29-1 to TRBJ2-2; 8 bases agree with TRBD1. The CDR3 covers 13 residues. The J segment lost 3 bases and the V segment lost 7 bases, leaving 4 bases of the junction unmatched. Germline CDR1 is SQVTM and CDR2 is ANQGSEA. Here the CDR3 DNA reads TGCAGCGCCGGACAGGGTGACACCGGGGAGCTGTTTTTT. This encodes CSAGQGDTGELFF.

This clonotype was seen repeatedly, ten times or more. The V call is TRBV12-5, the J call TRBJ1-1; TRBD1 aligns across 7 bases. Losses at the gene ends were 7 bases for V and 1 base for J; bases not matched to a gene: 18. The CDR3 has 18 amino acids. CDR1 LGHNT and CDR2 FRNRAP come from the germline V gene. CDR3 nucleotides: TGTGCTAGTGCCCATCCCGAGGGATGGACAGGACAGAACACTGAAGCTTTCTTT. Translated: CASAHPEGWTGQNTEAFF.

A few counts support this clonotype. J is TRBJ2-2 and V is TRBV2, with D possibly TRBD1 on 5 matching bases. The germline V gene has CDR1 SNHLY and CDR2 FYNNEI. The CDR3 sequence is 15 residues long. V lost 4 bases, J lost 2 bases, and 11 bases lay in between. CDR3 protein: CASSVARGNTGELFF. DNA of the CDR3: TGTGCCAGCAGTGTGGCTAGGGGAAACACCGGGGAGCTGTTTTTT.